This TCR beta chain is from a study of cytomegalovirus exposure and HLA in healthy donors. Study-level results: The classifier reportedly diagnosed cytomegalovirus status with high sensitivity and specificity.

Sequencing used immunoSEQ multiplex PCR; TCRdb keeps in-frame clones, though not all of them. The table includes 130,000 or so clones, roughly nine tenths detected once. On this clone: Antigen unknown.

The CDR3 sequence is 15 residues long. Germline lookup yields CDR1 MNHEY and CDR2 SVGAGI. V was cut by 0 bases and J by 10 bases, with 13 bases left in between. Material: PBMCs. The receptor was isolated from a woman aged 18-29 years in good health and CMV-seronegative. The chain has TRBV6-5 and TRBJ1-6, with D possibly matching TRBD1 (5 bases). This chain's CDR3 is CASSYSGAGFSPLHF. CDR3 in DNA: TGTGCCAGCAGTTACTCAGGGGCAGGGTTCTCACCCCTCCACTTT.